These 23 T cell receptor beta chains came from one sample sequenced in a study of blood T cell repertoires in COVID-19. The method was immunoSEQ multiplex PCR; TCRdb's version includes in-frame clones alone and lacks a portion of them. In the table there are some 390,000 clones, around 87% of which are singletons. Specimen: peripheral blood. The receptors were sampled from a woman aged 55-69 years with COVID-19, enrolled during active disease.

The chain couples TRBV7-6 to TRBJ2-5; D unclear. This CDR3 region has 14 residues. Trimming took 1 base from V and 2 from J, leaving 8 bases between them. Germline assignment: CDR1 SGHVS and CDR2 FNYEAQ. The CDR3 protein is CASSLEVQQETQYF. The DNA for the CDR3 is TGTGCCAGCAGCTTAGAGGTACAGCAAGAGACCCAGTACTTC.

The V call is TRBV24-1, the J call TRBJ2-2, with TRBD1 as a possible D gene (5 bases). The CDR3 length is 12 residues. Trimming took off 8 bases at V and 3 bases at J, with 6 bases between the two ends. The germline gives CDR1 KGHDR, CDR2 SFDVKD. CDR3 sequence: CATKGYTGELFF. CDR3 bases: TGTGCCACCAAGGGGTACACCGGGGAGCTGTTTTTT.

The chain has TRBV28 and TRBJ1-6; 8 nucleotides match TRBD1. V gave up 4 bases and J gave up 6 bases; unmatched junction bases: 5. The CDR3 is 15 amino acids. The germline CDR1 and CDR2 sequences are MDHEN and SYDVKM. CDR3 region: CASSSLGQVNSPLHF. The CDR3 DNA follows: TGTGCCAGCAGTTCCCTGGGACAGGTTAATTCACCCCTCCACTTT.

The V and J genes are TRBV19 and TRBJ2-7; 7 positions match TRBD1. The CDR3 loop spans 15 amino acids. The junction had 11 bases not matched to a gene; V was cut back by 4 bases and J by 5 bases. CDR1 and CDR2 from the germline V gene are LNHDA and SQIVND (reference sequence). The CDR3, as DNA: TGTGCCAGTAGTACCGGACAGGTGCCTGGGGACGAGCAGTACTTC. This encodes CASSTGQVPGDEQYF. Full variable domain (missing parts from reference TRBV19 and TRBJ2-7): DGGITQSPKYLFRKEGQNVTLSCEQNLNHDAMYWYRQDPGQGLRLIYYSQIVNDFQKGDIAEGYSVSREKKESFPLTVTSAQKNPTAFYLCASSTGQVPGDEQYFGPGTRLTVT.

V and J are TRBV3-1 (or the pseudogene TRBV3-2) and TRBJ2-1; no clear D. There are 15 residues in the CDR3. The V end lost 0 bases, the J end lost 6 bases, and 12 bases lay between the germline ends. The germline V gene encodes CDR1 LGHDT and CDR2 YNNKEL (reference sequence). This CDR3 reads CASSQDLGPGNEQFF. The CDR3 nucleotides read TGTGCCAGCAGCCAAGATCTAGGCCCCGGCAATGAGCAGTTCTTC.

CDR3 nucleotides: TGTGCCAGCAGCCGCACAGGGGAATATGGCTACACCTTC. It encodes CASSRTGEYGYTF. The chain has TRBV7-9 and TRBJ1-2; the match to TRBD1 covers 7 bases. There are 13 residues in the CDR3. Germline CDR1 SEHNR, CDR2 FQNEAQ (reference sequence). Trimming removed 5 bases from V and 5 bases from J; junction bases left unmatched: 5.

V usage is TRBV3-1 (or the pseudogene TRBV3-2) and J usage is TRBJ1-1, with 8 bases matching TRBD1. Germline V gives CDR1 LGHDT, CDR2 YNNKEL (reference sequence). With 4 bases clipped from V and 4 bases from J, the junction kept 11 bases outside the gene matches. The CDR3 runs to 16 residues. The CDR3 DNA follows: TGTGCCAGCAGCCCCTCGGGCAGGGGGCTTGGCACTGAAGCTTTCTTT. Translating it yields CASSPSGRGLGTEAFF.

The rearrangement joins TRBV7-6 to TRBJ1-2; 8 bases fit TRBD1. This CDR3 spans 17 amino acids. CDR1 SGHVS and CDR2 FNYEAQ come from the germline V gene. Trimming cost V 1 base and J 4 bases; bases outside gene matches: 11. The CDR3 coding sequence is TGTGCCAGCAGCTTAGAAAAGACAGGGGAATTTAGCTATGGCTACACCTTC. Protein sequence: CASSLEKTGEFSYGYTF.

This clone was seen a single time. The gene calls are TRBV2 and TRBJ1-2, with 9 bases identical to TRBD1. With 2 bases clipped from V and 7 bases from J, the junction kept 5 bases outside the gene matches. Germline values: CDR1 SNHLY, CDR2 FYNNEI. CDR3 length: 14 amino acids. CDR3 region: CASSEWGQGGGYTF. The CDR3 nucleotides are TGTGCCAGCAGTGAATGGGGACAGGGCGGTGGCTACACCTTC.

This clone was detected only once. This rearrangement joins TRBV7-6 to TRBJ2-2, with a possible D match to TRBD2 (5 bases). This CDR3 comprises 15 residues. The germline gives CDR1 SGHVS, CDR2 FNYEAQ. Trimming took 5 bases from V and 2 from J, leaving 12 bases between them. This CDR3 reads CASSPSGVNTGELFF. In nucleotides, the CDR3 is TGTGCCAGCAGCCCCTCCGGGGTAAACACCGGGGAGCTGTTTTTT.

V and J are TRBV3-1 (or the pseudogene TRBV3-2) and TRBJ2-4; unclear D gene. The V and J ends lost 1 base and 7 bases respectively, with 5 bases between them. The CDR3 runs 12 residues. Germline CDR1 is LGHDT and CDR2 is YNNKEL (reference sequence). The CDR3 sequence: CASSQAPNIQYF. The DNA for the CDR3 is TGTGCCAGCAGCCAAGCCCCTAACATTCAGTACTTC.

This chain connects TRBV4-1 to TRBJ2-1; 8 bases fit TRBD2. J gave up 5 bases and V 3 bases, and 21 bases lay outside the gene matches. Germline CDR1 is MGHRA and CDR2 is YSYEKL. The CDR3 extends over 20 amino acids. The CDR3 spells CASSHSPPLERGRRNNEQFF. DNA of the CDR3: TGCGCCAGCAGCCATTCCCCCCCCTTAGAGCGGGGGCGCCGGAACAATGAGCAGTTCTTC.

The chain employs TRBV2 and TRBJ1-5; TRBD1 might be the D (5 bases). There are 14 residues in the CDR3. The V end was cut by 8 bases, the J end by 7 bases, with 18 bases between. Per germline, CDR1 SNHLY and CDR2 FYNNEI. CDR3: CASHPGGEGQPQHF. CDR3 DNA sequence: TGTGCCAGCCACCCCGGGGGTGAGGGCCAGCCCCAGCATTTT.

The rearrangement links TRBV7-8 to TRBJ2-3, with 15 positions matching TRBD2. Germline V gene sequence: CDR1 SGHVS, CDR2 FQNEAQ. With V trimmed by 4 bases and J by 5 bases, 10 bases remained unmatched. CDR3 size: 18 residues. The CDR3 DNA sequence: TGTGCCAGCAGCTACGACGGACTAGCGGGGGGGCATAGAGATACGCAGTATTTT. Translating it yields CASSYDGLAGGHRDTQYF.

This clone was found a few times. J is TRBJ2-7 and V is TRBV3-1 (or the pseudogene TRBV3-2); the D gene is possibly TRBD2 (5 bases). Trimming left V 4 bases short and J 0 bases short, with 19 bases between. Germline CDR1 and CDR2: LGHDT and YNNKEL (reference sequence). The CDR3 is made up of 17 amino acids. The CDR3 DNA sequence: TGTGCCAGCAGCCCAAGACCGTACAGCGGACGCTCCTACGAGCAGTACTTC. The encoded protein is CASSPRPYSGRSYEQYF.

V is TRBV29-1 and J is TRBJ1-2, with 9 positions matching TRBD1. CDR3 length: 16 amino acids. CDR1 and CDR2 (germline): SQVTM, ANQGSEA. V trimming: 0 bases; J trimming: 2 bases; junction bases outside the gene matches: 7. CDR3 sequence reads: CSVEDRGDRVNYGYTF. CDR3 in DNA: TGCAGCGTTGAAGATCGGGGGGACAGGGTCAACTATGGCTACACCTTC.

This chain links TRBV14 with TRBJ1-1; D may be TRBD1 (5 bases). This CDR3 is 12 amino acids long. Germline V gene data show CDR1 as SGHDN and CDR2 as FVKESK. The V end was cut by 3 bases, the J end by 6 bases, with 8 bases between. The CDR3 coding sequence is TGTGCCAGCAGCCACGGAGGGGCTGAAGCTTTCTTT. Amino acid sequence: CASSHGGAEAFF.

This clone was seen only once. The sample carries other DNA sequences with the same CDR3. The V gene is TRBV5-1, the J gene TRBJ2-3, with 15 bases fitting TRBD2. The CDR3 covers 17 residues. With 2 bases clipped from V and 0 bases from J, the junction kept 1 base outside the gene matches. The germline V gene has CDR1 SGHRS and CDR2 YFSETQ. The CDR3 DNA follows: TGCGCCAGCAGCTTAGGACTAGCGGGGGGGAGCACAGATACGCAGTATTTT. Residues: CASSLGLAGGSTDTQYF.

The genes are TRBV4-1 and TRBJ1-5; 7 bases match TRBD1. This CDR3 comprises 15 residues. Germline V gene sequence: CDR1 MGHRA, CDR2 YSYEKL. The trim removed 0 bases at V and 5 bases at J, leaving 4 bases unmatched. The CDR3 is CASSQEGTVYQPQHF. DNA of the CDR3: TGCGCCAGCAGCCAAGAAGGGACAGTTTATCAGCCCCAGCATTTT.

For the CDR3, the DNA is TGTGCCAGCAGCTTAAAGACAGGGGAGACCGGGGAGCTGTTTTTT. Translation: CASSLKTGETGELFF. This rearrangement joins TRBV7-3 to TRBJ2-2; 8 nucleotides line up with TRBD1. The CDR3 has 15 amino acids. V shed 1 base, J shed 5 bases, and the junction held 3 bases outside the gene matches. Germline V gene data show CDR1 as SGHTA and CDR2 as FQGTGA.

The chain carries TRBV28 and TRBJ2-5, with a weak D call TRBD2 (7 bases). Germline assignment: CDR1 MDHEN and CDR2 SYDVKM. V was cut by 4 bases and J by 3 bases, with 18 bases left in between. This CDR3 has 16 amino acids. The CDR3 nucleotides read TGTGCCAGCAGTTCTCCCCTGGGAGGGGGGGAAGAGACCCAGTACTTC. Translating it yields CASSSPLGGGEETQYF.

The V and J genes are TRBV19 and TRBJ1-1, with D unresolved. The CDR3 is 18 amino acids. V dropped 1 base and J dropped 3 bases, with 21 bases sitting between them. Germline V gene lookup returns CDR1 LNHDA and CDR2 SQIVND (reference sequence). CDR3 DNA sequence: TGTGCCAGTAGTATAGCCCCCCCGGCAGCTCTCGGAGACACTGAAGCTTTCTTT. Its translation is CASSIAPPAALGDTEAFF.

CDR3 sequence: CASSSGTSAETQYF. CDR3 sequence (DNA): TGCGCCAGCAGCTCGGGGACTAGCGCGGAGACCCAGTACTTC. This rearrangement joins TRBV5-1 to TRBJ2-5; 10 nucleotides agree with TRBD2. The CDR3 is made up of 14 amino acids. CDR1 and CDR2 (germline): SGHRS, YFSETQ. Germline trimming cut 3 bases from V and 5 bases from J; bases unmatched to any gene: 4.